There are many counts of the clone carrying this T cell receptor (beta chain). What it binds is unknown. These data originate in a study of naive and memory T cell subsets. Germline trimming cut 5 bases from V and 5 bases from J; bases unmatched to any gene: 8. Germline CDR1 MDHEN, CDR2 SYDVKM. The CDR3 has 15 residues. Findings and limits, study-wide: A few larger clonotypes appeared in naive repertoires, especially CD8, possibly memory cells re-expressing CD45RA. Clonotypes are single alpha or beta chains, not paired receptors.

The beta constant-region primer was an equimolar mix of two oligonucleotides covering TRBC1 and TRBC2. Nested alpha and beta constant-region primers with the SP2 primer drove four PCR rounds on ligated cDNA. A single record per CDR3 protein comes from TCRdb applying MiXCR to the UMI-ligation and nested PCR reads. The sample holds around 160,000 distinct CDR3 sequences, under 25% seen once. The rearrangement joins TRBV28 to TRBJ1-4; 7 nucleotides match TRBD1. This receptor was taken from a human donor in good health. The sequenced sample consisted of naive CD4+ T cells from blood. The CDR3, as DNA: TGTGCCAGCAGTCCCCCGACAGGGTTCAATGAAAAACTGTTTTTT. Translating it yields CASSPPTGFNEKLFF.